The source of this T cell receptor beta chain is a study of blood T cells in healthy people across ages. This clonotype was seen only a few times. Samples had at least 7 million PBMCs isolated from them. Through a sample-barcoded 5' primer and a J-beta primer mix, a second PCR was run for roughly 6 to 12 cycles. TCRdb reprocessed the 5' RACE reads via MiXCR and lists one record per CDR3 protein. The data show approximately 1,100,000 distinct CDR3 sequences, around 45% seen once. The receptor comes from a woman aged 55-70 years in good health. The material sequenced was blood.

The CDR3 DNA sequence: TGCAGTGCCTTGGACAGGACTAGTTACGAGCAGTACTTC. It codes for CSALDRTSYEQYF. The genes are TRBV20-1 and TRBJ2-7; D may be TRBD1 or TRBD2 (7 bases each). This CDR3 has 13 amino acids. Trimming stripped 6 bases from V and 4 bases from J, with 16 bases between. Germline V gene lookup returns CDR1 DFQATT and CDR2 SNEGSKA (reference sequence).